Shown below are 17 T cell receptor beta chains from a single sample sequenced in a study of shared clonotypes between healthy human individuals (dated by TCRdb to the early 2020s). The library relied on the immunoSEQ multiplex PCR assay. TCRdb mirrors the immuneACCESS table, restricted to in-frame sequences. Some clones are absent from its copies; in checked studies, under half trace to an unresolved V gene, and the reason for the others is unknown. In all, the sample holds millions of clones, and roughly 92% of those were seen once. The ten top clones hold around 0.15% of the sample. Sequencing was carried out using naive CD4+ T cells sorted from blood. According to the study, the label for this sample's cell subset or site signals: CD45RA+ positively selected. All receptors derive from a man younger than 30 in good health.

The chain links TRBV10-3 to TRBJ2-3; TRBD2 might be the D (6 bases). The CDR3 is 12 residues long. Germline CDR1 reads ENHRY; CDR2 reads SYGVKD. The V end lost 11 bases, the J end lost 5 bases, and 14 bases lay between the germline ends. In DNA form, the CDR3 reads TGTGCCGTTAGTACGGGGGTAGATACGCAGTATTTT. Its translation: CAVSTGVDTQYF.

This clone was detected once. V gene TRBV6-6 combines with J gene TRBJ1-6; D gene ambiguous. Trimming cost V 4 bases and J 7 bases, with 17 bases left between them. The germline V gene has CDR1 MNHNY and CDR2 SVGAGI (reference sequence). The CDR3 loop spans 16 amino acids. The CDR3 reads CASSSSRGVGNSPLHF. The CDR3 DNA is TGTGCCAGCAGTTCCTCCCGCGGGGTAGGCAATTCACCCCTCCACTTT.

V is TRBV2 and J is TRBJ1-2; TRBD1 matches 9 bases. The CDR3 length is 14 residues. Germline CDR1 and CDR2: SNHLY and FYNNEI. The V and J ends lost 7 bases and 7 bases, in that order; junction bases with no gene match: 10. The CDR3 sequence: CASTDGQGPSGYTF. For the CDR3, the DNA is TGTGCCAGCACCGACGGACAGGGGCCCTCTGGCTACACCTTC. The full variable domain, its missing parts supplied by reference TRBV2 and TRBJ1-2, is EPEVTQTPSHQVTQMGQEVILRCVPISNHLYFYWYRQILGQKVEFLVSFYNNEISEKSEIFDDQFSVERPDGSNFTLKIRSTKLEDSAMYFCASTDGQGPSGYTFGSGTRLTVV.

Points on this clone: Other DNA sequences in this sample translate to the same CDR3. This sequence joins TRBV6-5 and TRBJ2-7; D call uncertain. The V gene's germline CDR1 is MNHEY and CDR2 SVGAGI. This CDR3 is 12 amino acids long. Trimming removed 8 bases at V and 0 bases at J, with 8 bases between. CDR3 sequence (DNA): TGTGCCAGCGGCAGGAGCTCCTACGAGCAGTACTTC. It encodes CASGRSSYEQYF.

The V call is TRBV14, the J call TRBJ2-1; D is perhaps TRBD1 (6 bases). Germline CDR1 reads SGHDN; CDR2 reads FVKESK. The CDR3 runs to 15 residues. V lost 5 bases to trimming and J lost 7 bases, with 18 bases between them. CDR3 amino acids: CASSLIGGAWNEQFF. The CDR3 nucleotides read TGTGCCAGCAGCTTAATTGGGGGCGCGTGGAATGAGCAGTTCTTC.

The chain combines TRBV5-5 with TRBJ1-5; D might be TRBD1 (6 bases). The ends were cut back, 2 bases at V and 6 bases at J, with 12 bases in the middle. Germline-derived CDR1 and CDR2 are SGHKS and YYEKEE (reference sequence). The CDR3 contains 14 residues. CDR3 region: CASSFWGAGQPQHF. The CDR3, as DNA: TGTGCCAGCAGCTTTTGGGGGGCAGGTCAGCCCCAGCATTTT.

This sequence joins TRBV5-1 and TRBJ1-6, with D possibly matching TRBD1 (5 bases). Germline loops: CDR1 SGHRS, CDR2 YFSETQ. V was trimmed by 1 base and J by 6 bases, leaving 17 bases between them. This CDR3 is built from 17 residues. The CDR3 DNA is TGCGCCAGCAGCTTGCAGGTTCTACAGGCCGGTAATTCACCCCTCCACTTT. Amino acid sequence: CASSLQVLQAGNSPLHF.

The CDR3 region has the DNA TGTGCCAGCAGATACGGAGAGGGCGAAAAACTGTTTTTT. Its translation: CASRYGEGEKLFF. This chain joins TRBV6-6 and TRBJ1-4; D ambiguous. V lost 6 bases and J lost 8, with 13 bases in between. Germline V gene sequence: CDR1 MNHNY, CDR2 SVGAGI (reference sequence). This CDR3 is 13 amino acids long.

The chain is built from TRBV10-2 and TRBJ1-5, with TRBD1 as a possible D gene (6 bases). The V gene's germline CDR1 is WSHSY and CDR2 SAAADI. Trimming left V 0 bases short and J 4 bases short, with 10 bases between. The CDR3 has 15 amino acids. The CDR3 reads CASSESGGPNQPQHF. Written as DNA, the CDR3 is TGCGCCAGCAGTGAGTCGGGGGGGCCAAATCAGCCCCAGCATTTT.

This chain's CDR3 is CASSAQASTGELFF. CDR3 DNA: TGCGCCAGCAGTGCTCAGGCGTCCACCGGGGAGCTGTTTTTT. This rearrangement joins TRBV10-1 to TRBJ2-2, with no clear D. Germline loops: CDR1 WNHNN, CDR2 SYGVQD (reference sequence). The CDR3 has 14 amino acids. V shed 4 bases and J shed 4 bases, with 10 bases lying between them.

V and J are TRBV5-1 and TRBJ1-5, with D possibly being TRBD1 (5 bases). Deletions cut 3 bases from V and 15 bases from J, with 22 bases between. Germline V lookup: CDR1 SGHRS, CDR2 YFSETQ. The CDR3 has 14 amino acids. CDR3 amino acids: CASSSSPGATLRHF. In nucleotides, the CDR3 is TGCGCCAGCAGCTCCAGTCCCGGGGCCACGCTGCGGCATTTT.

This chain joins TRBV5-4 and TRBJ2-3, with 10 bases lining up with TRBD2. The V segment lost 2 bases and the J segment 1 base; nucleotides outside the gene matches: 1. Germline V gives CDR1 SGHNT, CDR2 YYREEE (reference sequence). The CDR3 covers 15 residues. The CDR3 DNA follows: TGTGCCAGCAGCTTCAGCGGGAGGGGCACAGATACGCAGTATTTT. Protein product: CASSFSGRGTDTQYF.

This sequence joins TRBV21-1 and TRBJ1-4; the table's D call, TRBD1, was not checked against the DNA. TRBV21-1 is a listed pseudogene. The CDR3 consists of 19 residues. The CDR3 here is CASSKALQGNRGRNEKLFF. The CDR3 DNA reads as TGTGCCAGCAGCAAAGCGCTGCAGGGCAACAGGGGGCGCAATGAAAAACTGTTTTTT.

The CDR3 sequence is CASSTTGIQETQYF. DNA of the CDR3: TGCGCCAGCAGCACCACAGGGATCCAAGAGACCCAGTACTTC. The chain recombines TRBV5-1 with TRBJ2-5, with D maybe TRBD1 (6 bases). Trimming removed 4 bases from V and 1 base from J, with 11 bases in between. The CDR3 spans 14 residues. Germline lookup yields CDR1 SGHRS and CDR2 YFSETQ. Full variable domain (remainder filled in from reference TRBV5-1 and TRBJ2-5): KAGVTQTPRYLIKTRGQQVTLSCSPISGHRSVSWYQQTPGQGLQFLFEYFSETQRNKGNFPGRFSGRQFSNSRSEMNVSTLELGDSALYLCASSTTGIQETQYFGPGTRLLVL.

This rearrangement joins TRBV5-4 to TRBJ2-1; D possibly corresponds to TRBD1 (6 bases). The V gene's germline CDR1 is SGHNT and CDR2 YYREEE (reference sequence). V lost 4 bases, J lost 8 bases, and 13 bases lay in between. The CDR3 loop spans 13 amino acids. CDR3 sequence reads: CASSRTGLDEQFF. The CDR3 DNA reads TGTGCCAGCAGCCGAACAGGGTTAGATGAGCAGTTCTTC. The full variable domain, in which reference TRBV5-4 and TRBJ2-1 provide the parts outside the CDR3, is ETGVTQSPTHLIKTRGQQVTLRCSSQSGHNTVSWYQQALGQGPQFIFQYYREEENGRGNFPPRFSGLQFPNYSSELNVNALELDDSALYLCASSRTGLDEQFFGPGTRLTVL.

CDR3 nucleotides: TGTGCCAGCAGCTTACGAGCGGCTATGGCGGAGACCCAGTACTTC. Residues: CASSLRAAMAETQYF. The V call is TRBV7-9, the J call TRBJ2-5, with D possibly TRBD2 on 5 matching bases. Looked up from germline, CDR1 is SEHNR and CDR2 is FQNEAQ (reference sequence). The CDR3 extends over 15 amino acids. V lost 2 bases and J 5 bases, leaving 15 bases between the germline ends.

V gene TRBV30 combines with J gene TRBJ1-5; D might be TRBD1 (5 bases). With 6 bases removed from V and 2 bases from J, the gap between germline ends came to 11 bases. CDR1 is GTSNPN and CDR2 is SVGIG in the germline V gene (reference sequence). The CDR3 totals 13 residues. CDR3 in amino acids: CACRAQGNQPQHF. CDR3 nucleotides: TGTGCCTGCCGAGCACAGGGCAATCAGCCCCAGCATTTT.